This passage covers 31 T cell receptor beta chains from one sample sequenced in a study of control samples from healthy donors and cancer patients. Data came from immunoSEQ multiplex PCR; TCRdb stores just in-frame clones and leaves some out. The sample has 160,000 or so clones, around 96% seen once; the top ten hold 8.5%. Sequencing was performed on blood. These receptors all stem from a woman in her thirties or forties in good health.

The CDR3 is CASSTSGQRIYGYTF. Written as DNA, the CDR3 is TGTGCCAGTAGTACGTCGGGACAGCGCATCTATGGCTACACCTTC. This chain links TRBV19 with TRBJ1-2; 7 bases match TRBD1. Germline values: CDR1 LNHDA, CDR2 SQIVND (reference sequence). Unmatched junction bases numbered 9, after V lost 4 bases and J lost 4 bases. This CDR3 spans 15 amino acids.

In its sample, this clone was seen once. The chain joins TRBV11-3 to TRBJ1-5, with D possibly being TRBD1 (5 bases). V was trimmed by 1 base and J by 0 bases, leaving 13 bases between them. This CDR3 is built from 17 residues. Germline V gene data show CDR1 as SGHNT and CDR2 as YENEEA. The CDR3 region has the DNA TGTGCCAGCAGCTTAGCTGCGACAGAGTATAGCAATCAGCCCCAGCATTTT. It yields the protein CASSLAATEYSNQPQHF.

The chain uses TRBV14 and TRBJ1-1; D not resolved. This CDR3 has 13 residues. The V and J ends lost 7 bases and 1 base respectively, with 10 bases between them. Germline CDR1 and CDR2: SGHDN and FVKESK. CDR3 region: CASTRFGNTEAFF. The CDR3 coding sequence is TGTGCCAGCACCCGGTTTGGGAACACTGAAGCTTTCTTT. The full variable domain, with the rest looked up from reference TRBV14 and TRBJ1-1, is EAGVTQFPSHSVIEKGQTVTLRCDPISGHDNLYWYRRVMGKEIKFLLHFVKESKQDESGMPNNRFLAERTGGTYSTLKVQPAELEDSGVYFCASTRFGNTEAFFGQGTRLTVV.

The chain employs TRBV5-6 and TRBJ2-4; TRBD1 matches 8 bases. The V and J ends lost 1 base and 8 bases, in that order; junction bases with no gene match: 5. The CDR3 spans 14 residues. Germline CDR1 reads SGHDT; CDR2 reads YYEEEE. The CDR3 bases are TGTGCCAGCAGCTTGTGGACAGGGACCGACATTCAGTACTTC. This gives the protein CASSLWTGTDIQYF.

Worth noting for this clone: The same CDR3 also results from other DNA sequences found in this sample. V gene TRBV24-1 combines with J gene TRBJ2-1; 12 bases map to TRBD2. CDR1 KGHDR and CDR2 SFDVKD come from the germline V gene. This CDR3 is built from 15 residues. J gave up 4 bases and V 6 bases, and 3 bases lay outside the gene matches. CDR3 DNA sequence: TGTGCCACCAGTAAAGGACTAGCGGGGTACAATGAGCAGTTCTTC. The encoded protein is CATSKGLAGYNEQFF.

The CDR3 sequence: CASSGAGQNTGELFF. CDR3 DNA sequence: TGTGCCAGCAGCGGAGCGGGGCAGAACACCGGGGAGCTGTTTTTT. The chain links TRBV9 to TRBJ2-2; TRBD2 agrees at 7 bases. J was trimmed by 1 base and V by 3 bases; bases with no gene match: 3. Germline CDR1 SGDLS, CDR2 YYNGEE. The CDR3 sequence is 15 residues long.

The chain couples TRBV3-1 (or the pseudogene TRBV3-2) to TRBJ2-2; D call uncertain. Germline CDR1 LGHDT, CDR2 YNNKEL (reference sequence). V was shortened by 8 bases and J by 5 bases, with 9 bases between the two germline ends. The CDR3 totals 12 residues. The chain's CDR3 is CASQKRTGELFF. CDR3 coding DNA: TGTGCCAGCCAAAAAAGAACCGGGGAGCTGTTTTTT.

The chain links TRBV18 to TRBJ2-7; weak D call: TRBD1 (6 bases). The CDR3 loop spans 13 amino acids. CDR1 is KGHSH and CDR2 is LQKENI in the germline V gene. Trimming removed 3 bases at V and 4 bases at J, with 10 bases between. The CDR3 sequence is CASSPADRYEQYF. CDR3 DNA sequence: TGTGCCAGCTCACCTGCGGACAGATACGAGCAGTACTTC.

The chain carries TRBV19 and TRBJ1-4; no clear D gene. With 3 bases removed from V and 7 bases from J, the gap between germline ends came to 12 bases. Germline loops: CDR1 LNHDA, CDR2 SQIVND (reference sequence). CDR3 length equals 14 residues. The CDR3 here is CASSMEDYGEKLFF. In DNA, the CDR3 is TGTGCCAGTAGTATGGAGGACTATGGTGAAAAACTGTTTTTT.

This chain joins TRBV7-8 and TRBJ1-5; 8 nucleotides line up with TRBD1. Losses at the gene ends were 4 bases for V and 7 bases for J; bases not matched to a gene: 12. The germline V gene has CDR1 SGHVS and CDR2 FQNEAQ. The CDR3 is made up of 16 amino acids. CDR3 nucleotide sequence: TGTGCCAGCAGCTCAATCAGGACAGGGAGAGGCCAGCCCCAGCATTTT. Translating it yields CASSSIRTGRGQPQHF. Together with reference TRBV7-8 and TRBJ1-5, the CDR3 gives the full variable domain: GAGVSQSPRYKVAKRGQDVALRCDPISGHVSLFWYQQALGQGPEFLTYFQNEAQLDKSGLPSDRFFAERPEGSVSTLKIQRTQQEDSAVYLCASSSIRTGRGQPQHFGDGTRLSIL.

This chain links TRBV10-1 with TRBJ2-2; 9 bases align to TRBD2. The CDR3 extends over 15 amino acids. Germline CDR1 and CDR2: WNHNN and SYGVQD (reference sequence). The junction had 8 bases not matched to a gene; V was cut back by 5 bases and J by 7 bases. The CDR3 DNA follows: TGCGCCAGCAGTCCGGCGGGAGGGCCGATCGGGGAGCTGTTTTTT. It encodes CASSPAGGPIGELFF.

This clone appeared once. The J gene is TRBJ1-5, the V gene TRBV27; D ambiguous. The germline CDR1 and CDR2 sequences are MNHEY and SMNVEV (reference sequence). V dropped 3 bases and J dropped 4 bases, with 10 bases sitting between them. This CDR3 is built from 14 residues. CDR3 nucleotides: TGTGCCAGCAGTTTGTCAGACCAGAATCAGCCCCAGCATTTT. Translated, it gives CASSLSDQNQPQHF.

The V gene is TRBV7-9, the J gene TRBJ2-2; D is unresolved. The CDR3 spans 17 residues. V lost 1 base and J 1 base, leaving 13 bases between the germline ends. Germline loops: CDR1 SEHNR, CDR2 FQNEAQ (reference sequence). DNA of the CDR3: TGTGCCAGCAGCTTAGTCGTGGCGTCAGGGAACACCGGGGAGCTGTTTTTT. Protein sequence: CASSLVVASGNTGELFF.

This rearrangement joins TRBV18 to TRBJ1-3; no clear D. CDR1 and CDR2 from the germline V gene are KGHSH and LQKENI. The CDR3 is made up of 14 amino acids. V was pared by 0 bases and J by 3 bases, with 6 bases between. The CDR3 nucleotides are TGTGCCAGCTCACCACCGTCACTTGGAAACACCATATATTTT. Translated, it gives CASSPPSLGNTIYF.

Turning to this clone: The junction departs from the called germline gene at one end, perhaps through a read error. The V and J genes are TRBV10-3 and TRBJ2-5; TRBD1 agrees at 9 bases. CDR1 and CDR2 from the germline V gene are ENHRY and SYGVKD. The CDR3 length is 14 residues. The DNA for the CDR3 is TGTGCCAGCAGTTGGGTGGACAGGGGTGAGACCCAGTACTTC. Its translation is CASSWVDRGETQYF.

The chain combines TRBV5-1 with TRBJ2-3; unclear D gene. The CDR3 is made up of 14 amino acids. Germline V gives CDR1 SGHRS, CDR2 YFSETQ. Trimming shortened V by 2 bases and J by 1 base, and 8 bases separated the two germline ends. The CDR3 loop reads CASSFLYGTDTQYF. The DNA of the CDR3 is TGCGCCAGCAGCTTTTTGTATGGCACAGATACGCAGTATTTT.

The V gene is TRBV15, the J gene TRBJ2-2, with D possibly being TRBD1 (5 bases). The CDR3 sequence is 14 residues long. The V and J ends lost 8 bases and 4 bases respectively, with 14 bases between them. Per the germline V gene, CDR1 is LNHNV and CDR2 is YYDKDF (reference sequence). DNA for the CDR3: TGTGCCACCTCATGGGGCCTTAGCACCGGGGAGCTGTTTTTT. Translated, it gives CATSWGLSTGELFF.

The chain carries TRBV11-2 and TRBJ2-7; 8 bases line up with TRBD1. The V gene's germline CDR1 is SGHAT and CDR2 FQNNGV. V shed 5 bases, J shed 4 bases, and the junction held 4 bases outside the gene matches. The CDR3 consists of 13 residues. CDR3 DNA: TGTGCCAGCAGCCACCGGGACAGGTACGAGCAGTACTTC. Translated: CASSHRDRYEQYF.

V and J are TRBV18 and TRBJ1-3, with D maybe TRBD1 (6 bases). Trimming shortened V by 4 bases and J by 1 base, and 29 bases separated the two germline ends. The CDR3 runs to 21 residues. Germline V gene lookup returns CDR1 KGHSH and CDR2 LQKENI. CDR3 DNA: TGTGCCAGCTCACGACGGGCTAAATTTGAATCAGGGGCGAATTCTGGAAACACCATATATTTT. This translates into CASSRRAKFESGANSGNTIYF. The full variable domain, in which reference TRBV18 and TRBJ1-3 provide the parts outside the CDR3, is NAGVMQNPRHLVRRRGQEARLRCSPMKGHSHVYWYRQLPEEGLKFMVYLQKENIIDESGMPKERFSAEFPKEGPSILRIQQVVRGDSAAYFCASSRRAKFESGANSGNTIYFGEGSWLTVV.

The chain employs TRBV20-1 and TRBJ2-1; D unresolved. The CDR3 consists of 14 residues. Per the germline V gene, CDR1 is DFQATT and CDR2 is SNEGSKA (reference sequence). The germline V and J ends were trimmed by 3 bases and 6 bases, with 15 bases remaining between them. The CDR3 is CSASRRHETNEQFF. Here the CDR3 DNA reads TGCAGTGCTAGTAGGCGGCACGAGACCAATGAGCAGTTCTTC.

The gene calls are TRBV7-2 and TRBJ2-3; TRBD2 is a possible D gene (7 bases). The CDR3 is 14 residues long. CDR1 and CDR2 (germline): SGHTA, FQGNSA. The ends were cut back, 3 bases at V and 6 bases at J, with 13 bases in the middle. The CDR3 reads CASSFGGASDTQYF. The CDR3 bases are TGTGCCAGCAGCTTTGGGGGGGCCAGTGATACGCAGTATTTT.

The rearrangement links TRBV9 to TRBJ1-4; D is possibly TRBD1 (5 bases). There are 15 residues in the CDR3. The germline V gene has CDR1 SGDLS and CDR2 YYNGEE. Trimming cost V 1 base and J 4 bases, with 11 bases left between them. CDR3 residues: CASSVWGRLNEKLFF. DNA for the CDR3: TGTGCCAGCAGCGTATGGGGCAGGCTTAATGAAAAACTGTTTTTT.

The V call is TRBV27, the J call TRBJ2-3, with 10 bases lining up with TRBD1. CDR1 and CDR2 from the germline V gene are MNHEY and SMNVEV (reference sequence). The V gene end was trimmed by 2 bases and the J gene end by 6 bases; junction bases not matched to a gene: 5. This CDR3 region has 15 residues. The CDR3 DNA is TGTGCCAGCAGTTTAGGAGGGACAGGGGTCGATACGCAGTATTTT. Protein product: CASSLGGTGVDTQYF.

In its sample, this clone was seen once. The J gene is TRBJ2-2, the V gene TRBV5-6, with no clear D. The CDR3 runs to 13 residues. V dropped 0 bases and J dropped 5 bases, with 5 bases sitting between them. Per the germline V gene, CDR1 is SGHDT and CDR2 is YYEEEE. The CDR3 is CASSLGSTGELFF. The CDR3 DNA is TGTGCCAGCAGCTTGGGGAGTACCGGGGAGCTGTTTTTT.

This chain joins TRBV3-1 (or the pseudogene TRBV3-2) and TRBJ2-1, with 7 positions matching TRBD2. CDR1 is LGHDT and CDR2 is YNNKEL in the germline V gene (reference sequence). The CDR3 runs 13 residues. V was clipped by 0 bases and J by 12 bases; unmatched bases: 5. The CDR3 spells CASSQEEGRGQFF. CDR3 sequence (DNA): TGTGCCAGCAGCCAAGAAGAGGGGAGGGGGCAGTTCTTC.

The V gene is TRBV28, the J gene TRBJ1-6; TRBD1 is a possible D gene (5 bases). There are 15 residues in the CDR3. CDR1 is MDHEN and CDR2 is SYDVKM in the germline V gene. Trimming took off 5 bases at V and 9 bases at J, with 17 bases between the two ends. CDR3 loop: CASSTRQIRGSPLHF. CDR3 nucleotides: TGTGCCAGCAGTACCAGACAGATTAGGGGTTCACCCCTCCACTTT. Based on the CDR3 plus reference TRBV28 and TRBJ1-6, the full variable domain is DVKVTQSSRYLVKRTGEKVFLECVQDMDHENMFWYRQDPGLGLRLIYFSYDVKMKEKGDIPEGYSVSREKKERFSLILESASTNQTSMYLCASSTRQIRGSPLHFGNGTRLTVT.

This chain connects TRBV7-2 to TRBJ2-1; tentatively, D is TRBD1 or TRBD2 (5 bases each). V gave up 0 bases and J gave up 1 base, with 7 bases separating them. Per germline, CDR1 SGHTA and CDR2 FQGNSA. The CDR3 extends over 15 amino acids. The CDR3 DNA is TGTGCCAGCAGCTTAGCGGGGACGTCCTACAATGAGCAGTTCTTC. As protein: CASSLAGTSYNEQFF.

The rearrangement links TRBV9 to TRBJ1-2; TRBD1 aligns across 7 bases. Germline values: CDR1 SGDLS, CDR2 YYNGEE. The length of the CDR3 is 16 residues. J gave up 8 bases and V 0 bases, and 13 bases lay outside the gene matches. The CDR3 reads CASSVATGEIGSGYTF. The CDR3 DNA is TGTGCCAGCAGCGTAGCCACAGGGGAGATAGGAAGCGGCTACACCTTC.

This chain connects TRBV2 to TRBJ1-1; D is unresolved. This CDR3 is built from 12 residues. With 6 bases removed from V and 0 bases from J, the gap between germline ends came to 5 bases. Germline V CDR1 and CDR2: SNHLY, FYNNEI. CDR3 DNA sequence: TGTGCCAGCAGGGCCATGAACACTGAAGCTTTCTTT. It yields the protein CASRAMNTEAFF.

This chain uses TRBV7-2 with TRBJ1-2; tentatively, D is TRBD1 (6 bases). The germline gives CDR1 SGHTA, CDR2 FQGNSA. This CDR3 spans 14 amino acids. Trimming removed 1 base from V and 2 bases from J, with 8 bases in between. The CDR3 loop is CASSLETGNYGYTF. The CDR3 bases are TGTGCCAGCAGCTTAGAGACAGGCAACTATGGCTACACCTTC.

The chain recombines TRBV25-1 with TRBJ1-1, with D possibly matching TRBD1 (5 bases). The V and J ends lost 3 bases and 12 bases respectively, with 8 bases between them. CDR3 length: 10 amino acids. Germline values: CDR1 MGHDK, CDR2 SYGVNS. CDR3 nucleotide sequence: TGTGCCAGCAGTGACAGGGAATCTTTCTTT. It codes for CASSDRESFF.